What follows is one T cell receptor (beta chain) and its context. This entry comes from a study of blood T cell repertoires in COVID-19. Study-level information: Collection of acute and convalescent COVID-19 samples took place in the United States, Italy and Spain. PBMCs, B-cell-depleted T cells, or T cells provided the cDNA or gDNA that made up the material.

V was pared by 0 bases and J by 4 bases, with 2 bases of the junction left unmatched. The germline V gene encodes CDR1 MNHNS and CDR2 SASEGT. CDR3 length: 16 amino acids. In the original processing: Reference gene primer amplification yielded estimated nucleated cell counts. Produced via immunoSEQ multiplex PCR; TCRdb's table is partial and in-frame only. That table is the source of V, J and clone size, and D and trimming were worked out from the DNA. The repertoire holds about 98,000 clones, with 84% as singletons. The sample was peripheral blood. This chain uses TRBV6-1 with TRBJ2-2, with 10 bases lining up with TRBD1. The source of this sequence is a man aged 35 to 55 with active or convalescent COVID-19. CDR3 sequence (DNA): TGTGCCAGCAGTGAAGCGTGGACAGGGGGCACCGGGGAGCTGTTTTTT. Translated, it gives CASSEAWTGGTGELFF.